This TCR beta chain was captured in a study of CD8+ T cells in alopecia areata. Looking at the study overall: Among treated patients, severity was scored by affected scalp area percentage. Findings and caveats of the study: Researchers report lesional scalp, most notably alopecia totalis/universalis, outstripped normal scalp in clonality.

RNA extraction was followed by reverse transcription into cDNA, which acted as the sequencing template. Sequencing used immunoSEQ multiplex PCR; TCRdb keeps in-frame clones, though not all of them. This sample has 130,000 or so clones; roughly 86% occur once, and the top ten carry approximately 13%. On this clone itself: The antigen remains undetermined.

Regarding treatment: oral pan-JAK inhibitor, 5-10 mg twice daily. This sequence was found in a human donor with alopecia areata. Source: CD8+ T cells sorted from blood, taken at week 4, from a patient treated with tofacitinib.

CDR3 sequence reads: CASSELSPNYGYTF. The DNA of the CDR3 is TGCGCCAGCAGTGAGCTCTCACCCAACTATGGCTACACCTTC. This sequence joins TRBV10-2 and TRBJ1-2; unclear D gene. This CDR3 region has 14 residues. Deletions cut 2 bases from V and 2 bases from J, with 9 bases between. The germline V gene encodes CDR1 WSHSY and CDR2 SAAADI.